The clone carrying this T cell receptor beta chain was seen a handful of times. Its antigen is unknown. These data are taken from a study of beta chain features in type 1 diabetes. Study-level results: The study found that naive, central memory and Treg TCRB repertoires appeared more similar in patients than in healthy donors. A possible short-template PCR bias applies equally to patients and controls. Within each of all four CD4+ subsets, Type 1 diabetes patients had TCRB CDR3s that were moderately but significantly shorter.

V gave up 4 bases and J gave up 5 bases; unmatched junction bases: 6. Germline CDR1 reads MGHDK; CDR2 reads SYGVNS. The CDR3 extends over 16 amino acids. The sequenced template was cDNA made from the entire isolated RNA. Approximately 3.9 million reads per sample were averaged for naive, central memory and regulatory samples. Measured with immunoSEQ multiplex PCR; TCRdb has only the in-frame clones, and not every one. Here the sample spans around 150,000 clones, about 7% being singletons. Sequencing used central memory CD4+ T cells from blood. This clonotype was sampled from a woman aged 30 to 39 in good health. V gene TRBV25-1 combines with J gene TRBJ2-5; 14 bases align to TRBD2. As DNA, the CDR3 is TGTGCCAGCAGTGTGGGGACTAGCGGGAGTGGGGAGACCCAGTACTTC. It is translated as CASSVGTSGSGETQYF.